Listed below are T cell receptor beta chains from one sample, sequenced in a study of cytomegalovirus exposure and HLA in healthy donors. Method: immunoSEQ multiplex PCR; TCRdb's copy keeps in-frame clones and lacks some. This table has about 300,000 clones, approximately 90% appearing once. The sample consisted of PBMCs. These receptors were taken from a man aged 40-49 years in good health and CMV-seropositive. CDR3s include the opening cysteine and the closing phenylalanine or tryptophan. The D gene is left open where the match is weak. A row's size may be missing; if present it is once, few, many or a size class.

V: TRBV5-4; D: TRBD2; J: TRBJ2-3; size: -; length: 15; DNA: TGTGCCAGCAGCCTCCAACTAGCGGGAGCAGATACGCAGTATTTT; CDR3: CASSLQLAGADTQYF
V: TRBV7-2; D: TRBD2; J: TRBJ2-7; size: -; length: 14; DNA: TGTGCCAGCAGCAGACTAGCGGGTTCATACGAGCAGTACTTC; CDR3: CASSRLAGSYEQYF
V: TRBV27; D: TRBD1; J: TRBJ2-3; size: -; length: 15; DNA: TGTGCCAGCAGTTTATGGACAGGGGGCACTGGTACGCAGTATTTT; CDR3: CASSLWTGGTGTQYF
V: TRBV11-2; D: -; J: TRBJ2-3; size: -; length: 14; DNA: TGTGCCAGCAGACTAGAGTCATCGGAAGATACGCAGTATTTT; CDR3: CASRLESSEDTQYF
V: TRBV7-3; D: TRBD2; J: TRBJ2-2; size: -; length: 15; DNA: TGTGCCAGCAGCCGTTCGGGCGGGAGCACCGGGGAGCTGTTTTTT; CDR3: CASSRSGGSTGELFF
V: TRBV9; D: -; J: TRBJ1-3; size: -; length: 15; DNA: TGTGCCAGCAGCCCCAGAGGAGTCTCTGGAAACACCATATATTTT; CDR3: CASSPRGVSGNTIYF
V: TRBV28; D: TRBD1; J: TRBJ1-1; size: -; length: 14; DNA: TGTGCCAGCCCACCAAACAGGGGAAACACTGAAGCTTTCTTT; CDR3: CASPPNRGNTEAFF
V: TRBV11-2; D: TRBD1; J: TRBJ1-1; size: -; length: 16; DNA: TGTGCCAGCAGTTCCGGACAGGGGAGACGTTACACTGAAGCTTTCTTT; CDR3: CASSSGQGRRYTEAFF
V: TRBV5-4; D: TRBD2; J: TRBJ2-5; size: -; length: 15; DNA: TGTGCCAGCAGCCCCAGCGGGAGGGGGCAAGAGACCCAGTACTTC; CDR3: CASSPSGRGQETQYF
V: TRBV15; D: -; J: TRBJ1-1; size: -; length: 13; DNA: TGTGCCACCAGCAGAGCGGGGTACACTGAAGCTTTCTTT; CDR3: CATSRAGYTEAFF
V: TRBV20-1; D: -; J: TRBJ1-1; size: -; length: 9; DNA: TGCAGTGCTTCCAGTGAAGCTTTCTTT; CDR3: CSASSEAFF
V: TRBV6-5; D: -; J: TRBJ2-5; size: -; length: 12; DNA: TGTGCCAGCAGCTACACTTCGGAGACCCAGTACTTC; CDR3: CASSYTSETQYF
V: TRBV2; D: TRBD2; J: TRBJ2-6; size: -; length: 15; DNA: TGTGCCATCCCTCGGGGGGGAGCGGGGGCCAACGTCCTGACTTTC; CDR3: CAIPRGGAGANVLTF
V: TRBV28; D: TRBD1; J: TRBJ2-6; size: -; length: 18; DNA: TGTGCCAGCAGTTCCCGACAGGGGGCCAACTCTGGGGCCAACGTCCTGACTTTC; CDR3: CASSSRQGANSGANVLTF
V: TRBV18; D: -; J: TRBJ1-5; size: -; length: 14; DNA: TGTGCCAGCTCACCACAGGGGTCCAATCAGCCCCAGCATTTT; CDR3: CASSPQGSNQPQHF
V: TRBV5-6; D: -; J: TRBJ1-5; size: few; length: 12; DNA: TGTGCCAGCCGCCGGGGGAATCAGCCCCAGCATTTT; CDR3: CASRRGNQPQHF